This TCR beta chain was observed in a study of blood T cell repertoires in COVID-19. This CDR3 region has 13 residues. Trimming left V 5 bases short and J 7 bases short, with 13 bases between. The V gene's germline CDR1 is SNHLY and CDR2 FYNNEI. Some clones are missing from TCRdb's copy, which holds only in-frame ones; the method was immunoSEQ multiplex PCR. This table has over 250,000 clones, 88% appearing once. This TCR came from a woman in her 70s with COVID-19, enrolled during active disease. The chain has TRBV2 and TRBJ2-3; D ambiguous. Sequenced input: peripheral blood. The CDR3 sequence: CASSPPLGNTQYF. CDR3 bases: TGTGCCAGCAGTCCCCCTCTAGGAAATACGCAGTATTTT. The complete variable domain, with remaining parts taken from reference TRBV2 and TRBJ2-3, reads EPEVTQTPSHQVTQMGQEVILRCVPISNHLYFYWYRQILGQKVEFLVSFYNNEISEKSEIFDDQFSVERPDGSNFTLKIRSTKLEDSAMYFCASSPPLGNTQYFGPGTRLTVL.